The present entry profiles one T cell receptor (beta chain) with its context. Generated by immunoSEQ multiplex PCR, the TCRdb table keeps only in-frame clones and is missing some. The sample consists of just over 95,000 clones, 85% to 95% of them appearing once. The record originates from a study of technical replicates of blood from a handful of donors. J gave up 4 bases and V 5 bases, and 4 bases lay outside the gene matches. The CDR3 consists of 13 residues. Germline CDR1 is SGHAT and CDR2 is FQDESV (reference sequence). Material for sequencing was T cells isolated from PBMCs. This chain joins TRBV11-1 and TRBJ1-1, with 7 positions matching TRBD1. This sequence originates from a human donor in good health. CDR3 residues: CASSRGTATEAFF. In nucleotides, the CDR3 is TGTGCCAGCAGCCGCGGGACAGCCACTGAAGCTTTCTTT. Full variable domain (rest looked up from reference TRBV11-1 and TRBJ1-1): EAEVAQSPRYKITEKSQAVAFWCDPISGHATLYWYRQILGQGPELLVQFQDESVVDDSQLPKDRFSAERLKGVDSTLKIQPAELGDSAMYLCASSRGTATEAFFGQGTRLTVV.